The present TCR beta chain was sequenced within a study of blood T cell repertoires in COVID-19. Study summary: From T cells, B-cell-depleted T cells, or PBMCs came the material, which was cDNA or gDNA.

Germline CDR1 SGHTA, CDR2 FQGTGA. J lost 4 bases, V lost 5 bases, and 8 bases had no gene match. This CDR3 is 14 amino acids long. In the authors' workflow: Cell counts per sample came from amplifying reference gene primers. Sequencing was performed with immunoSEQ multiplex PCR; in TCRdb, only in-frame clones are kept and a portion is missing. V, J and clone size were drawn from that table, and D and trimming were deduced from the DNA. Of under 150,000 clones detected, around 80% appear once; the ten largest clones hold approximately 3.5%. The chain is built from TRBV7-3 and TRBJ2-7, with TRBD1 identical over 7 bases. This sequence was found in a man in his fifties or sixties with acute or convalescent COVID-19. Specimen: peripheral blood. The CDR3 DNA follows: TGTGCCAGCAGCATTACAGGGGTAATATACGAGCAGTACTTC. Protein product: CASSITGVIYEQYF.